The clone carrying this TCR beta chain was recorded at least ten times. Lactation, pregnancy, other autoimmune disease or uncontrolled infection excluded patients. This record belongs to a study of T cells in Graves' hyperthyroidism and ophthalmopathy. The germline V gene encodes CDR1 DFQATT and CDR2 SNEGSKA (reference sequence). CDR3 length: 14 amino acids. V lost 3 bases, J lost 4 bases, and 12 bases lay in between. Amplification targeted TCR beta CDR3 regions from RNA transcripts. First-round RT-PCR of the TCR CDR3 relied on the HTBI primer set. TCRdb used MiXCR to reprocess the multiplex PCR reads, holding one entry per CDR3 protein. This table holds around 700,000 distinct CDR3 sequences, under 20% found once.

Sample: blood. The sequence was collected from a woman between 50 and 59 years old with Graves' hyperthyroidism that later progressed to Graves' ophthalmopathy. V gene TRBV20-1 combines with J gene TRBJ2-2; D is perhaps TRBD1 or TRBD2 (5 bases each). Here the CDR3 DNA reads TGCAGTGCTAGTGGGGGATTGACCACCGGGGAGCTGTTTTTT. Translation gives CSASGGLTTGELFF.